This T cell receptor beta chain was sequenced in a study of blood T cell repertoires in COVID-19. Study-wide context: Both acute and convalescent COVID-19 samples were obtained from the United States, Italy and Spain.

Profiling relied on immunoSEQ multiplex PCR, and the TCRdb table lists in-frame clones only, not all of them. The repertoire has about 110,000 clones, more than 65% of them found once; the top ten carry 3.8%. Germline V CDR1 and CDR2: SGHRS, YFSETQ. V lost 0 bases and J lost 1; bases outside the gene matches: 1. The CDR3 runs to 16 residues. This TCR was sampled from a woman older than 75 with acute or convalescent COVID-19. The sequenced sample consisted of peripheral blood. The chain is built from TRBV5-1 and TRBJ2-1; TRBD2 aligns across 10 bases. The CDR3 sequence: CASSLGGLASYNEQFF. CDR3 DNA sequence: TGCGCCAGCAGCTTGGGGGGACTAGCGTCCTACAATGAGCAGTTCTTC.